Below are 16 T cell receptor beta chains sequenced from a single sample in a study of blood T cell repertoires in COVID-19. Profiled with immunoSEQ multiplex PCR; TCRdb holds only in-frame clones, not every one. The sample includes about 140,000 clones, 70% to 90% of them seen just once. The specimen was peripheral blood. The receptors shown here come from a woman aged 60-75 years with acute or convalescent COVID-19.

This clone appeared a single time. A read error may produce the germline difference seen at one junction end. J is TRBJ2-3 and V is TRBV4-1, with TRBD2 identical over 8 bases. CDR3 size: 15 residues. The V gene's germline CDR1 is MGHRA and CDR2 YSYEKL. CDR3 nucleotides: TGCGCCAGCAGCCAAGAGAGGAGCGGGGGCGGGGGGTTGTGTTTT. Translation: CASSQERSGGGGLCF.

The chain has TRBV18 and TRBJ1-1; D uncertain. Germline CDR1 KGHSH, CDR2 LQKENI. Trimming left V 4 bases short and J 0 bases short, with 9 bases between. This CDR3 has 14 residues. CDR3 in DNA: TGTGCCAGCTCACTGGGAGGGATGAACACTGAAGCTTTCTTT. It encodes CASSLGGMNTEAFF.

The CDR3 sequence: CASSSSGGSSSYNEQFF. The CDR3 DNA sequence: TGTGCCAGCAGCTCCTCCGGGGGTTCCAGCTCCTACAATGAGCAGTTCTTC. V gene TRBV5-4 combines with J gene TRBJ2-1; D possibly corresponds to TRBD2 (6 bases). This CDR3 is 17 amino acids long. The germline gives CDR1 SGHNT, CDR2 YYREEE (reference sequence). Trimming removed 3 bases from V and 0 bases from J, with 16 bases in between.

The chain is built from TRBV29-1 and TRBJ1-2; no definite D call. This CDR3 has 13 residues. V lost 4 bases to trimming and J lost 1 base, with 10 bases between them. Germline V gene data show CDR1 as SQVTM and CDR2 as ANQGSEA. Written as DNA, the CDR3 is TGCAGCGTTGCGCTCAGGTTTAACTATGGCTACACCTTC. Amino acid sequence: CSVALRFNYGYTF.

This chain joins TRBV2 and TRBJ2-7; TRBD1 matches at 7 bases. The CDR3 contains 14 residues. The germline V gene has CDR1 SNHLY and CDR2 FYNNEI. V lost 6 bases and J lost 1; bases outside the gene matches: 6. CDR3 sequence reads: CASSQQGLSYEQYF. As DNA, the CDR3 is TGTGCCAGCAGCCAACAGGGGCTGTCCTACGAGCAGTACTTC.

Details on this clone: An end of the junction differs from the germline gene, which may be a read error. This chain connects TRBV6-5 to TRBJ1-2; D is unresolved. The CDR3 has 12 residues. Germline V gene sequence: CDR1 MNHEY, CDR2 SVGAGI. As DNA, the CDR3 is TGTGCCAGCATCGAACGGTGGCGGCCCGCCGCCTTC. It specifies CASIERWRPAAF.

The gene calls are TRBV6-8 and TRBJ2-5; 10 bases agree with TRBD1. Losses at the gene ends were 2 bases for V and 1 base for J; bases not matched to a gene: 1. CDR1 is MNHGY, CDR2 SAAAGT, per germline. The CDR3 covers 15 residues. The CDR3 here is CASSYDRGLQETQYF. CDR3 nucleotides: TGTGCCAGCAGTTACGACAGGGGGCTCCAAGAGACCCAGTACTTC.

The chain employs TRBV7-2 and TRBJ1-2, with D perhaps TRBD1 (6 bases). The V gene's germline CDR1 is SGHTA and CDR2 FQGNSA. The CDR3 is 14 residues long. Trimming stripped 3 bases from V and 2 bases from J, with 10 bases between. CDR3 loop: CASSFGQMNYGYTF. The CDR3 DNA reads TGTGCCAGCAGCTTCGGACAGATGAACTATGGCTACACCTTC.

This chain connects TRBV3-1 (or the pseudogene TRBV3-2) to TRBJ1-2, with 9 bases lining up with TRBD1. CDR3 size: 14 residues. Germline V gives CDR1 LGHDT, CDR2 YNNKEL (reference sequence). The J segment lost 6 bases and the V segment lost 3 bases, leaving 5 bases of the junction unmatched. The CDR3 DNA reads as TGTGCCAGCAGCCATCTACAGGGGGCAGATGGCTACACCTTC. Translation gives CASSHLQGADGYTF.

Here the CDR3 DNA reads TGTGCCAGTAGTAACGGACAGCATCAAGAGACCCAGTACTTC. This gives the protein CASSNGQHQETQYF. The V call is TRBV19, the J call TRBJ2-5, with D maybe TRBD1 (6 bases). The germline V and J ends were trimmed by 4 bases and 2 bases, with 11 bases remaining between them. Germline V CDR1 and CDR2: LNHDA, SQIVND (reference sequence). This CDR3 is built from 14 residues.

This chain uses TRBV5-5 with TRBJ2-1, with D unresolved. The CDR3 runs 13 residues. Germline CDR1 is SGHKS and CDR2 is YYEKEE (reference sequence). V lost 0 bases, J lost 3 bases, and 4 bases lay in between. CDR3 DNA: TGTGCCAGCAGCTTGGATATCTACAATGAGCAGTTCTTC. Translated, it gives CASSLDIYNEQFF. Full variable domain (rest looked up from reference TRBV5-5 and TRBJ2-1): DAGVTQSPTHLIKTRGQQVTLRCSPISGHKSVSWYQQVLGQGPQFIFQYYEKEERGRGNFPDRFSARQFPNYSSELNVNALLLGDSALYLCASSLDIYNEQFFGPGTRLTVL.

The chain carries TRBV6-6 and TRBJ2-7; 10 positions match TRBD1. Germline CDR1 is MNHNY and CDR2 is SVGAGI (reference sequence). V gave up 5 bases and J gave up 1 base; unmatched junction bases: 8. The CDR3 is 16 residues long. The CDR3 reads CASSQPGTGDSYEQYF. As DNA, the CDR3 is TGTGCCAGCAGTCAACCAGGGACAGGGGATTCCTACGAGCAGTACTTC.

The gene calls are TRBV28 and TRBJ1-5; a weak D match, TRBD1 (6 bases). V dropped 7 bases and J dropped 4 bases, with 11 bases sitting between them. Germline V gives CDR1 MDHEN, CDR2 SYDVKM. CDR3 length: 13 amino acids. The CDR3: CASTGQRNQPQHF. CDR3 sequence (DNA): TGTGCCAGCACGGGACAACGAAATCAGCCCCAGCATTTT. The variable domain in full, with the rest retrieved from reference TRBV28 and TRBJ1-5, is DVKVTQSSRYLVKRTGEKVFLECVQDMDHENMFWYRQDPGLGLRLIYFSYDVKMKEKGDIPEGYSVSREKKERFSLILESASTNQTSMYLCASTGQRNQPQHFGDGTRLSIL.

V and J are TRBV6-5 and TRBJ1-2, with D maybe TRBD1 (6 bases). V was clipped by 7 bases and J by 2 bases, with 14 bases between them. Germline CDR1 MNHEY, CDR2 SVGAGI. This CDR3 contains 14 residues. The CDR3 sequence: CASTTRGGNYGYTF. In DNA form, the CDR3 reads TGTGCCAGCACCACAAGGGGGGGAAACTATGGCTACACCTTC.

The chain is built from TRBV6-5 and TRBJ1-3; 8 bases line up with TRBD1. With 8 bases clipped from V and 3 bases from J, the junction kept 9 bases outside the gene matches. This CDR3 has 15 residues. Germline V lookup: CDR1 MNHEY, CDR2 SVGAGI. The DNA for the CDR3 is TGTGCCAGCTCTTCAGGGGGCGCGTTTGGAAACACCATATATTTT. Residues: CASSSGGAFGNTIYF.

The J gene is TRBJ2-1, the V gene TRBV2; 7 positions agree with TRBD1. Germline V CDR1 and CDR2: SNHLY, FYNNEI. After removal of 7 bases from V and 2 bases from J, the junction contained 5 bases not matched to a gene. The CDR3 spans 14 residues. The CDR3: CASMPGQTYNEQFF. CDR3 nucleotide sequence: TGTGCCAGCATGCCGGGACAGACCTACAATGAGCAGTTCTTC.